The 22 T cell receptor beta chains in this list originate from one sample, sequenced in a study of spatial heterogeneity in lung cancer. Time point given: sample taken at primary tumor resection. Each CDR3 protein is one row after TCRdb ran MiXCR on the 5' RACE reads. The sample lists approximately 39,000 distinct CDR3 sequences, about 7.7% occurring once. The input for sequencing was PBMCs, taken at surgery. The source of these receptors is a female donor with early-stage non-small cell lung cancer.

The chain links TRBV21-1 to TRBJ2-2; TRBD1, the table's D call, lacks a check against the DNA. TRBV21-1 is marked as a pseudogene. The CDR3 is made up of 16 amino acids. CDR3 amino acids: CASSSPDRGATGELFF. CDR3 in DNA: TGTGCCAGCAGCTCCCCGGACAGGGGGGCCACCGGGGAGCTGTTTTTT.

Ten or more counts support this clonotype. The chain couples TRBV5-1 to TRBJ2-6; no clear D. Germline CDR1 reads SGHRS; CDR2 reads YFSETQ. The CDR3 loop spans 15 amino acids. V lost 4 bases and J 0 bases, leaving 8 bases between the germline ends. DNA for the CDR3: TGCGCCAGCAGCACCGCCACCTCTGGGGCCAACGTCCTGACTTTC. Protein: CASSTATSGANVLTF.

This clonotype was detected many times. The chain is built from TRBV29-1 and TRBJ2-1, with D perhaps matching TRBD1 or TRBD2 (5 bases each). The CDR3 spans 12 residues. Deletions cut 8 bases from V and 10 bases from J, with 18 bases between. Germline V gene lookup returns CDR1 SQVTM and CDR2 ANQGSEA. The CDR3 here is CSTTWGRSEQFF. The DNA for the CDR3 is TGCAGCACCACGTGGGGGAGAAGCGAGCAGTTCTTC.

This clonotype has a handful of counts. This chain uses TRBV4-3 with TRBJ1-2, with D perhaps TRBD1 (5 bases). The CDR3 runs to 15 residues. Germline CDR1 reads LGHNA; CDR2 reads YSLEER. The V end lost 0 bases, the J end lost 4 bases, and 12 bases lay between the germline ends. This CDR3 reads CASSQDRRGPYGYTF. The CDR3 DNA reads as TGCGCCAGCAGCCAAGATCGGCGGGGCCCCTATGGCTACACCTTC.

This clonotype has at least ten counts. V and J are TRBV6-6 and TRBJ1-5, with D possibly being TRBD1 (5 bases). The ends were cut back, 4 bases at V and 5 bases at J, with 18 bases in the middle. CDR1 MNHNY and CDR2 SVGAGI come from the germline V gene (reference sequence). This CDR3 comprises 16 residues. The CDR3 DNA reads as TGTGCCAGCAGTTCCCCTTCCAGGACAAAACATCAGCCCCAGCATTTT. This sequence encodes CASSSPSRTKHQPQHF.

The sample holds a few counts of this clonotype. This chain connects TRBV5-1 to TRBJ2-3; 7 bases match TRBD1. This CDR3 contains 18 residues. The germline V gene encodes CDR1 SGHRS and CDR2 YFSETQ. V trimming: 3 bases; J trimming: 1 base; junction bases outside the gene matches: 14. The CDR3 sequence: CASSWGQFVRDGTDTQYF. CDR3 sequence (DNA): TGCGCCAGCAGCTGGGGACAGTTTGTAAGGGATGGCACAGATACGCAGTATTTT.

This clonotype showed up many times. The chain uses TRBV5-8 and TRBJ1-5; perhaps TRBD1 as D (5 bases). The V end was cut by 4 bases, the J end by 6 bases, with 20 bases between. Germline values: CDR1 SGHTS, CDR2 YDEGEE. This CDR3 comprises 16 residues. The CDR3 nucleotides are TGTGCCAGCAGCCCCGAGGGGTTCCGATTCAGTCAGCCCCAGCATTTT. Protein: CASSPEGFRFSQPQHF. The full variable domain, its missing parts supplied by reference TRBV5-8 and TRBJ1-5, is EAGVTQSPTHLIKTRGQQATLRCSPISGHTSVYWYQQALGLGLQFLLWYDEGEERNRGNFPPRFSGRQFPNYSSELNVNALELEDSALYLCASSPEGFRFSQPQHFGDGTRLSIL.

This clonotype was counted at least ten times. The chain is built from TRBV4-1 and TRBJ1-2; D may be TRBD1 (6 bases). The CDR3 has 18 residues. Trimming pared 1 base from V and 1 base from J, leaving 19 bases between. CDR1 and CDR2 (germline): MGHRA, YSYEKL. The CDR3 nucleotides are TGCGCCAGCAGCCAAGTCATCTTACAGGGCGGAAATAACTATGGCTACACCTTC. This gives the protein CASSQVILQGGNNYGYTF.

This clonotype was detected ten times or more. The gene calls are TRBV10-3 and TRBJ1-2; 9 nucleotides line up with TRBD1. Germline CDR1 reads ENHRY; CDR2 reads SYGVKD. The junction had 1 base not matched to a gene; V was cut back by 2 bases and J by 6 bases. The CDR3 consists of 13 residues. DNA for the CDR3: TGTGCCATCAGTGAGAGGGACAGGGATGGCTACACCTTC. It specifies CAISERDRDGYTF.

This clonotype was observed a handful of times. This CDR3 reads CASSLDGSSYNEQFF. The CDR3 DNA is TGTGCCAGCAGTTTAGACGGCTCCTCCTACAATGAGCAGTTCTTC. The chain links TRBV12-3 or TRBV12-4 to TRBJ2-1, with D uncertain. There are 15 residues in the CDR3. V lost 1 base and J lost 0, with 7 bases in between.

This clonotype was recorded many times. The CDR3 sequence: CATGISNQETQYF. CDR3 bases: TGTGCCACAGGGATAAGTAATCAAGAGACCCAGTACTTC. V and J are TRBV2 and TRBJ2-5; possible D gene TRBD1, 5 bases. Trimming removed 10 bases from V and 2 bases from J, with 14 bases in between. CDR3 size: 13 residues. Germline CDR1 is SNHLY and CDR2 is FYNNEI.

CDR3 sequence reads: CASRTGGTYNEQFF. The CDR3 bases are TGTGCCAGCAGAACAGGGGGGACCTACAATGAGCAGTTCTTC. The chain couples TRBV6-6 to TRBJ2-1; 8 bases are a match to TRBD1. From germline, CDR1 is MNHNY and CDR2 SVGAGI (reference sequence). The CDR3 contains 14 residues. V lost 6 bases and J lost 2; bases outside the gene matches: 3.

This clonotype was detected ten times or more. V is TRBV19 and J is TRBJ2-1, with 9 positions matching TRBD2. Germline V gives CDR1 LNHDA, CDR2 SQIVND (reference sequence). The CDR3 extends over 15 amino acids. The V segment lost 2 bases and the J segment 9 bases; nucleotides outside the gene matches: 8. CDR3 nucleotides: TGTGCCAGTAGTATACCGCGGGGGGGCCAAATTGAGCAGTTCTTC. This sequence encodes CASSIPRGGQIEQFF.

The chain combines TRBV20-1 with TRBJ2-2; 9 bases fit TRBD2. V shed 3 bases, J shed 8 bases, and the junction held 16 bases outside the gene matches. From germline, CDR1 is DFQATT and CDR2 SNEGSKA (reference sequence). This CDR3 is built from 17 residues. CDR3 sequence reads: CSARPSGGSDPKGELFF. The CDR3 DNA follows: TGCAGTGCTAGGCCCAGCGGGGGGTCAGACCCCAAGGGGGAGCTGTTTTTT.

This clonotype was seen at least ten times. The chain employs TRBV6-1 and TRBJ1-1, with a weak D call TRBD1 (5 bases). V lost 6 bases and J lost 2, with 16 bases in between. The CDR3 consists of 15 residues. Germline CDR1 and CDR2: MNHNS and SASEGT. Here the CDR3 reads CASSEGWTRNTEAFF. The CDR3 nucleotides read TGTGCCAGCAGCGAGGGTTGGACACGTAACACTGAAGCTTTCTTT.

The sample holds many counts of this clonotype. The genes are TRBV7-2 and TRBJ1-5; D call uncertain. V shed 1 base and J shed 5 bases, with 3 bases lying between them. Germline V gene lookup returns CDR1 SGHTA and CDR2 FQGNSA. The CDR3 is 12 amino acids. In DNA, the CDR3 is TGTGCCAGCAGCTTAGGCTATCAGCCCCAGCATTTT. It specifies CASSLGYQPQHF. Full variable domain (rest looked up from reference TRBV7-2 and TRBJ1-5): GAGVSQSPSNKVTEKGKDVELRCDPISGHTALYWYRQSLGQGLEFLIYFQGNSAPDKSGLPSDRFSAERTGGSVSTLTIQRTQQEDSAVYLCASSLGYQPQHFGDGTRLSIL.

This clonotype was observed many times. V is TRBV12-3 or TRBV12-4 and J is TRBJ2-7, with 11 bases identical to TRBD2. The CDR3 loop spans 15 amino acids. V dropped 6 bases and J dropped 6; count of bases not matched to a gene: 10. The CDR3 region is CASSLHTSGRGEQYF. CDR3 bases: TGTGCCAGCAGCCTCCATACTAGCGGGAGAGGCGAGCAGTACTTC.

This clonotype was seen more than once but under ten times. J is TRBJ2-3 and V is TRBV29-1, with TRBD2 matching 14 bases. Germline V gene sequence: CDR1 SQVTM, CDR2 ANQGSEA. J lost 5 bases, V lost 8 bases, and 6 bases had no gene match. There are 14 residues in the CDR3. This CDR3 is CSSSTSGGEDTQYF. The CDR3 DNA follows: TGCAGCTCATCGACTAGCGGGGGGGAAGATACGCAGTATTTT.

The genes are TRBV27 and TRBJ1-4, with 8 bases aligning to TRBD1. The V gene end was trimmed by 7 bases and the J gene end by 5 bases; junction bases not matched to a gene: 6. CDR1 and CDR2 (germline): MNHEY, SMNVEV (reference sequence). The CDR3 totals 14 residues. The DNA for the CDR3 is TGTGCCAGCATTAAGGACAGGGTAAATGAAAAACTGTTTTTT. Translating gives CASIKDRVNEKLFF.

The chain combines TRBV5-1 with TRBJ2-3, with TRBD2 identical over 13 bases. Unmatched junction bases numbered 0, after V lost 5 bases and J lost 0 bases. This CDR3 spans 15 amino acids. Germline CDR1 and CDR2: SGHRS and YFSETQ. As DNA, the CDR3 is TGCGCCAGCAGGACTAGCGGGGGGAGCACAGATACGCAGTATTTT. Protein sequence: CASRTSGGSTDTQYF.

This clonotype was recorded at least ten times. The chain recombines TRBV10-3 with TRBJ2-5, with TRBD2 as a possible D gene (6 bases). The CDR3 is made up of 13 amino acids. CDR1 and CDR2 from the germline V gene are ENHRY and SYGVKD. V gave up 4 bases and J gave up 5 bases, with 11 bases separating them. The DNA for the CDR3 is TGTGCCATCAGTGCTGGACTATCCGAGACCCAGTACTTC. Translated, it gives CAISAGLSETQYF.

This clonotype was counted only a few times. The chain links TRBV12-3 or TRBV12-4 to TRBJ1-5; D uncertain. The CDR3 sequence is 14 residues long. V dropped 3 bases and J dropped 3 bases, with 9 bases sitting between them. The CDR3 sequence is CASSFSNFNQPQHF. The CDR3 DNA reads TGTGCCAGCAGTTTCTCTAACTTCAATCAGCCCCAGCATTTT.